Listed below are T cell receptor beta chains from one sample, sequenced in a study of CD8 T cells in Susac syndrome. TCRdb redid the calling of the immunoSEQ multiplex PCR reads with MiXCR, one entry per CDR3 protein. The sample includes just over 300,000 distinct CDR3 sequences, 92% of them seen just once. Sequenced input: CD4+ T cells from PBMCs. These receptors were taken from a human donor with multiple sclerosis. CDR3s include the opening cysteine and the closing phenylalanine or tryptophan. D genes are given only for firm matches. The size field is filled for only some rows; it gives once, few, many or a size class.

v_gene: TRBV4-1
abundance: .
d_gene: TRBD1
j_gene: TRBJ1-4
CDR3nt: TGCGCCAGCAGCCAGGACGTCCCGGGACAGGGAAGGGAAAACCTGTTTTTT
CDR3aa: CASSQDVPGQGRENLFF

v_gene: TRBV12-3/TRBV12-4
abundance: .
d_gene: .
j_gene: TRBJ2-7
CDR3nt: TGTGCCAGCAGTTTAGGGAAGGCGCCTACGTCTAACGAGCAGTACTTC
CDR3aa: CASSLGKAPTSNEQYF

v_gene: TRBV15
abundance: few
d_gene: .
j_gene: TRBJ2-7
CDR3nt: TGTGCCACCAGCAGCGGGGGCCGGACCTACGAGCAGTACTTC
CDR3aa: CATSSGGRTYEQYF

v_gene: TRBV20-1
abundance: .
d_gene: TRBD1
j_gene: TRBJ2-1
CDR3nt: TGCAGTGCTAGGGGACAGGGCTGGGAGCCCGGGGACCGGATCAATGAGCAGTTCTTC
CDR3aa: CSARGQGWEPGDRINEQFF

v_gene: TRBV4-3
abundance: once
d_gene: TRBD2
j_gene: TRBJ2-2
CDR3nt: TGCGCCAGCAGCCAAGAGGGGCTAGCGGGAGACACCGGGGAGCTGTTTTTT
CDR3aa: CASSQEGLAGDTGELFF

v_gene: TRBV19
abundance: once
d_gene: TRBD1
j_gene: TRBJ1-2
CDR3nt: TGTGCCAGTAGTAGGGGACCGGGACAGGGCTATGGCTACACCTTC
CDR3aa: CASSRGPGQGYGYTF

v_gene: TRBV3-1
abundance: few
d_gene: .
j_gene: TRBJ2-7
CDR3nt: TGTGCCAGCAGCCAATCATTCAGGGGAAGCTACGAGCAGTACTTC
CDR3aa: CASSQSFRGSYEQYF

v_gene: TRBV28
abundance: .
d_gene: .
j_gene: TRBJ1-1
CDR3nt: TGTGCCAGCAGTTTGGCTGGGTCCCTCGACACTGAAGCTTTCTTT
CDR3aa: CASSLAGSLDTEAFF

v_gene: TRBV10-3
abundance: few
d_gene: .
j_gene: TRBJ2-7
CDR3nt: TGTGCCATCAGTGAGTCCAGACCGTACTACGAGCAGTACTTC
CDR3aa: CAISESRPYYEQYF

v_gene: TRBV5-6
abundance: .
d_gene: .
j_gene: TRBJ2-5
CDR3nt: TGTGCCAGCAGCTTGGATCCGGCGTTTCAAGAGACCCAGTACTTC
CDR3aa: CASSLDPAFQETQYF

v_gene: TRBV3-1
abundance: .
d_gene: .
j_gene: TRBJ1-2
CDR3nt: TGTGCCAGCAGCCAACTGGATGGTGCTAACTATGGCTACACCTTC
CDR3aa: CASSQLDGANYGYTF

v_gene: TRBV5-6
abundance: .
d_gene: .
j_gene: TRBJ2-2
CDR3nt: TGTGCCAGCAGACAGGACGGCGGGGAGCTGTTTTTT
CDR3aa: CASRQDGGELFF

v_gene: TRBV10-3
abundance: .
d_gene: .
j_gene: TRBJ2-3
CDR3nt: TGTGCCATCAGTACCCCCCCCACGAATACGCAGTATTTT
CDR3aa: CAISTPPTNTQYF

v_gene: TRBV14
abundance: few
d_gene: .
j_gene: TRBJ1-2
CDR3nt: TGTGCCAGCAGCGGGAGAGGACTTAACTATGGCTACACCTTC
CDR3aa: CASSGRGLNYGYTF

v_gene: TRBV7-9
abundance: .
d_gene: .
j_gene: TRBJ1-2
CDR3nt: TGTGCCAGCAACCCTCAACAGGGAGGGACCTATGGCTACACCTTC
CDR3aa: CASNPQQGGTYGYTF